The TCR beta chain described here comes from a study of somatic mutations in cytotoxic T cells in rheumatoid arthritis. Study overall: Flow-sorting brought some V beta antibody-stained T-cell populations to nearly 100% purity, V beta1+ cells sequenced for TCRB among them. General observations from the study: Levels of CD8+ T-cell clonality in rheumatoid arthritis patients were statistically indistinguishable from those seen in age-matched healthy controls, with no significant difference. In rheumatoid arthritis patients, unlike healthy controls, CD8+ clonality rose with age.

V was pared by 3 bases and J by 1 base, with 15 bases between. The germline V gene encodes CDR1 SQVTM and CDR2 ANQGSEA. This CDR3 region has 15 residues. Method: immunoSEQ multiplex PCR; TCRdb's copy keeps in-frame clones and lacks some. The data show roughly 23,000 clones, with around 75% seen just once and around 11% held by the top ten. About this clone itself: The target antigen is unknown.

Positive magnetic bead selection was used to isolate CD4+ and CD8+ cells; purity was checked by flow cytometry. The chain links TRBV29-1 to TRBJ1-1, with a weak D call TRBD1 (6 bases). The sample consisted of CD8+ T cells sorted from blood. The sequence came from an adult with rheumatoid arthritis. In nucleotides, the CDR3 is TGCAGCGTTGACGGCCTTGGACAGAGGAACACTGAAGCTTTCTTT. Its translation: CSVDGLGQRNTEAFF.